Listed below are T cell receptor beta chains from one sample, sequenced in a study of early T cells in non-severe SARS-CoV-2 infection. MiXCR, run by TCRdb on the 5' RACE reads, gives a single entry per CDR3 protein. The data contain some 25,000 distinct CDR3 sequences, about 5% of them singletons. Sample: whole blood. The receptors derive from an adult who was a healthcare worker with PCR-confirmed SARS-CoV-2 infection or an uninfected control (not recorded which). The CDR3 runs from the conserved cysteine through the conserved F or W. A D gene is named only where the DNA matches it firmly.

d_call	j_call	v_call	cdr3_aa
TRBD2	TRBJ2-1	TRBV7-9	CASSLGASGSGEQFF
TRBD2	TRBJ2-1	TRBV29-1	CSVEDGLAGKHNEQFF
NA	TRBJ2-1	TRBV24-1	CATSGTTNEQFF
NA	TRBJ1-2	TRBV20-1	CSVAPGAGYTF
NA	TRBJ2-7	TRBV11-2	CASSYDGSEQYF
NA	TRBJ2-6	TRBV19	CAAGTPSSGANVLTF
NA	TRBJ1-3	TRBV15	CATSREQQGRTIYF
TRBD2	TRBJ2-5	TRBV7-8	CASSPWAGGQETQYF
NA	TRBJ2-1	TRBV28	CASSLRWSREQFF
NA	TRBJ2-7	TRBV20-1	CSAATGIYYEQYF
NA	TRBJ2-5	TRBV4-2	CASSQRADRPQYF
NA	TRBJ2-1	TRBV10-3	CAISELGENEQFF
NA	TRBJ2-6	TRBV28	CASTPWRTSGANVLTF
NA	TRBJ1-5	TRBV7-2	CASSLVGRGGNQPQHF
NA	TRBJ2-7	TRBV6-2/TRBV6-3	CASKRPGRAHYEQYF
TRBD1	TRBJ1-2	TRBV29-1	CSARQGADGYTF
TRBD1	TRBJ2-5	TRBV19	CASSLSGTGIQETQYF
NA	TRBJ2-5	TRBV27	CASRSLASYQETQYF
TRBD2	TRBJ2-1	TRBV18	CASSTRGTSDEQFF
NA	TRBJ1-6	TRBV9	CASSSDRSNNSPLHF
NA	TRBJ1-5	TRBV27	CASSPPDRSNQPQHF
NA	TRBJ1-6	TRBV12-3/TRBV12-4	CASRIETTNSPLHF
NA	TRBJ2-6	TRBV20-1	CSAREDPSGANVLTF
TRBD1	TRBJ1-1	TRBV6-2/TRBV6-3	CASRGTVGGTEAFF
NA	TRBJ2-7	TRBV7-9	CASSLVVGPYEQYF
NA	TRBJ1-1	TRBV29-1	CSVDGLSDTEAFF
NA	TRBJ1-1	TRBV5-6	CASSLGGPLRRDTEAFF
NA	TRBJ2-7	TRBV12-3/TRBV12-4	CASSYEWSYEQYF
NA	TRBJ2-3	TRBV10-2	CASSESGLGGTDTQYF
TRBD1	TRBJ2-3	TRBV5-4	CASSFGTGFIDTQYF
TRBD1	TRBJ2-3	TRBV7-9	CASTRDRATDTQYF